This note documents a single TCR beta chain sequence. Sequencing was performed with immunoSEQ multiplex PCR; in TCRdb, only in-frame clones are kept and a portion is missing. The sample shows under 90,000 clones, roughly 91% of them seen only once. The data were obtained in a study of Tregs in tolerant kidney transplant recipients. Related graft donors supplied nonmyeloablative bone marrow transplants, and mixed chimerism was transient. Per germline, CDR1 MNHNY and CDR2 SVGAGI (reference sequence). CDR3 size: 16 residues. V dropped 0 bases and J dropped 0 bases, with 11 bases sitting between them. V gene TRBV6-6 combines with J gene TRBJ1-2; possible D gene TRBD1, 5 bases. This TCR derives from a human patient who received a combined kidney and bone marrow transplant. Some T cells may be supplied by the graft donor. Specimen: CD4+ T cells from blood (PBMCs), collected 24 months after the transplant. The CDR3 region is CASSYSPGQSNYGYTF. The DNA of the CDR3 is TGTGCCAGCAGTTACTCGCCAGGGCAATCTAACTATGGCTACACCTTC.